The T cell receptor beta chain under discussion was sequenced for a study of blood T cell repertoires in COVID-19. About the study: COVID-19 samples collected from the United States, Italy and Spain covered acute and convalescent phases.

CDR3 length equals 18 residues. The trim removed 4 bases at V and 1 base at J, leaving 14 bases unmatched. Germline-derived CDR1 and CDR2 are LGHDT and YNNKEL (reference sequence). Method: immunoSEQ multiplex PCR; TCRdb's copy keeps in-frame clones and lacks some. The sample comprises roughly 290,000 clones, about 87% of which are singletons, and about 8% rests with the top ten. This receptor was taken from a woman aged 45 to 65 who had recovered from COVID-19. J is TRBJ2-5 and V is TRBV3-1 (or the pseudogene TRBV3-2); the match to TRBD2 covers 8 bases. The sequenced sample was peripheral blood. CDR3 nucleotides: TGTGCCAGCAGCCCCTCTATCGCCGGGGGGGCTTCCCAAGAGACCCAGTACTTC. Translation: CASSPSIAGGASQETQYF.